Sequencing of this T cell receptor (beta chain) was carried out in a study of breast tumors, draining lymph nodes, adjacent tissues. General observations from the study: Tumors had less TCR diversity than lymph nodes, more than nontumor tissue. The data were judged consistent with most tumor T cells coming from lymph node and expanding in tumor. Data only fit, rather than demonstrated, lymph node origin of most tumor T cells.

This clonotype has at least ten counts. The antigen is undetermined. TCRdb used MiXCR to reprocess the multiplex PCR reads, holding one entry per CDR3 protein. Counted here are 130,000 or so distinct CDR3 sequences, approximately 21% occurring once; the ten biggest clones make up roughly 2%. The germline gives CDR1 LGHNA, CDR2 YNFKEQ. This CDR3 comprises 16 residues. V lost 0 bases and J 2 bases, leaving 14 bases between the germline ends. Samples came from axillary lymph nodes draining the breast cancer. This chain joins TRBV4-2 and TRBJ2-7, with D perhaps TRBD1 or TRBD2 (5 bases each). This clonotype was obtained from a female donor with breast cancer. Some clones in this sample may be carry-over from other donors' samples. Sequences were obtained from axillary lymph node tissue. The CDR3 is CASSQEGDSPAYEQYF. CDR3 bases: TGTGCCAGCAGCCAAGAGGGAGACAGTCCGGCCTACGAGCAGTACTTC.